This passage covers 23 T cell receptor beta chains from one sample sequenced in a study of blood T cell repertoires in COVID-19. Here immunoSEQ multiplex PCR was the method, and the copy in TCRdb shows in-frame clones only, minus some. This sample has approximately 330,000 clones, with 65% to 90% found just once. The specimen was PBMCs or T cells enriched from blood (not recorded which). These receptors came from a woman aged 40 to 50 with acute COVID-19.

V usage is TRBV13 and J usage is TRBJ2-1; 8 nucleotides align to TRBD1. The CDR3 has 15 amino acids. With 4 bases clipped from V and 1 base from J, the junction kept 3 bases outside the gene matches. Germline CDR1 PRHDT, CDR2 FYEKMQ (reference sequence). The CDR3 reads CASSSGGRSYNEQFF. CDR3 sequence (DNA): TGTGCCAGCAGCTCAGGGGGCAGGTCCTACAATGAGCAGTTCTTC.

V is TRBV19 and J is TRBJ2-6; weak D call: TRBD1 (6 bases). Trimming shortened V by 6 bases and J by 0 bases, and 15 bases separated the two germline ends. Germline V gene lookup returns CDR1 LNHDA and CDR2 SQIVND (reference sequence). The CDR3 runs 17 residues. The CDR3 protein is CASSPQDRISGANVLTF. CDR3 nucleotide sequence: TGTGCCAGTAGCCCCCAGGACAGAATCTCTGGGGCCAACGTCCTGACTTTC.

This clone was detected only a few times. This chain links TRBV7-3 with TRBJ1-6; 8 bases are shared with TRBD1. The ends lost 5 bases at V and 7 bases at J; junction bases unmatched: 7. Germline values: CDR1 SGHTA, CDR2 FQGTGA. This CDR3 is built from 15 residues. In DNA, the CDR3 is TGTGCCAGCAGCCTCGACAGGGGCGCGAATTCACCCCTCCACTTT. This sequence encodes CASSLDRGANSPLHF.

The V call is TRBV9, the J call TRBJ2-5, with 7 bases fitting TRBD2. The V gene's germline CDR1 is SGDLS and CDR2 YYNGEE. The ends lost 2 bases at V and 10 bases at J; junction bases unmatched: 8. CDR3 length: 13 residues. The CDR3 DNA is TGTGCCAGCAGCGTCTCAGGGACGGGAGGCCAGTACTTC. It yields the protein CASSVSGTGGQYF.

The chain uses TRBV11-1 and TRBJ2-2; D ambiguous. V was cut by 5 bases and J by 4 bases, with 14 bases left in between. The CDR3 sequence is 15 residues long. Germline V gene data show CDR1 as SGHAT and CDR2 as FQDESV (reference sequence). In DNA, the CDR3 is TGTGCCAGCAGCCCCCACGCCGGTTCCACCGGGGAGCTGTTTTTT. This gives the protein CASSPHAGSTGELFF.

The genes are TRBV2 and TRBJ1-4; 8 bases are shared with TRBD1. The trim removed 6 bases at V and 3 bases at J, leaving 6 bases unmatched. The germline gives CDR1 SNHLY, CDR2 FYNNEI. The CDR3 is made up of 15 amino acids. This chain's CDR3 is CASRRSGQANEKLFF. CDR3 nucleotide sequence: TGTGCCAGCAGGAGATCGGGACAGGCTAATGAAAAACTGTTTTTT.

The chain carries TRBV19 and TRBJ2-1; 9 nucleotides match TRBD2. The V segment lost 5 bases and the J segment 1 base; nucleotides outside the gene matches: 6. There are 16 residues in the CDR3. CDR1 is LNHDA, CDR2 SQIVND, per germline (reference sequence). The CDR3 DNA reads TGTGCCAGTAGTTTGGGGGCGGGAGGGTCCTACAATGAGCAGTTCTTC. This translates into CASSLGAGGSYNEQFF.

The chain links TRBV6-5 to TRBJ1-4; D unclear. V was trimmed by 2 bases and J by 8 bases, leaving 9 bases between them. Germline CDR1 MNHEY, CDR2 SVGAGI. CDR3 length: 13 amino acids. The chain's CDR3 is CASSYRELEKLFF. DNA of the CDR3: TGTGCCAGCAGTTACAGAGAGTTAGAAAAACTGTTTTTT.

The chain carries TRBV11-2 and TRBJ2-5, with 10 nucleotides matching TRBD2. Germline V gene lookup returns CDR1 SGHAT and CDR2 FQNNGV. The trim removed 3 bases at V and 5 bases at J, leaving 3 bases unmatched. There are 14 residues in the CDR3. This CDR3 reads CASSFSGGPETQYF. In DNA, the CDR3 is TGTGCCAGCAGCTTTAGCGGGGGGCCTGAGACCCAGTACTTC.

This sequence joins TRBV25-1 and TRBJ1-2, with 7 positions matching TRBD1. The CDR3 is 15 amino acids. V was pared by 2 bases and J by 4 bases, with 7 bases of the junction left unmatched. Germline V gives CDR1 MGHDK, CDR2 SYGVNS. The CDR3 coding sequence is TGTGCCAGCAGTGAACCCACAGGGGCCTCCTATGGCTACACCTTC. This translates into CASSEPTGASYGYTF.

This chain uses TRBV27 with TRBJ1-2; D call uncertain. From germline, CDR1 is MNHEY and CDR2 SMNVEV (reference sequence). Trimming removed 0 bases at V and 5 bases at J, with 7 bases between. The CDR3 sequence is 13 residues long. The CDR3 DNA is TGTGCCAGCAGTTTATCGAGGCGTTATGGCTACACCTTC. Protein: CASSLSRRYGYTF.

The chain recombines TRBV9 with TRBJ2-2; D not resolved. The CDR3 has 14 residues. Per the germline V gene, CDR1 is SGDLS and CDR2 is YYNGEE. Trimming took off 4 bases at V and 2 bases at J, with 9 bases between the two ends. The CDR3 loop is CASSTRSNTGELFF. DNA for the CDR3: TGTGCCAGCAGCACGCGATCTAACACCGGGGAGCTGTTTTTT.

Concerning this clone itself: Additional DNA sequences in this sample encode the identical CDR3. The chain has TRBV28 and TRBJ1-2; D perhaps matches TRBD1 (6 bases). V lost 3 bases and J 8 bases, leaving 16 bases between the germline ends. Germline CDR1 and CDR2: MDHEN and SYDVKM. CDR3 length: 14 amino acids. The CDR3 nucleotides are TGTGCCAGCAGTTTCTCCACAGGGCTGAGGGGCTACACCTTC. Its protein product is CASSFSTGLRGYTF.

This rearrangement joins TRBV3-1 (or the pseudogene TRBV3-2) to TRBJ2-3; no reliable D call. Per the germline V gene, CDR1 is LGHDT and CDR2 is YNNKEL (reference sequence). V was cut by 1 base and J by 4 bases, with 12 bases left in between. There are 15 residues in the CDR3. CDR3 nucleotides: TGTGCCAGCAGCCAAGCGGCCCCTAGTGCAGATACGCAGTATTTT. Its protein product is CASSQAAPSADTQYF.

This clone showed up just once. Written as DNA, the CDR3 is TGCGCCAGCAGTCAGCCGGACAGGGCACCACGAAATGAAAAACTGTTTTTT. This translates into CASSQPDRAPRNEKLFF. This chain links TRBV23-1 with TRBJ1-4, with 8 bases that match TRBD1. TRBV23-1 carries the ORF label, with uncertain function. The CDR3 is made up of 17 amino acids. V trimming: 3 bases; J trimming: 5 bases; junction bases outside the gene matches: 11.

The chain combines TRBV3-1 (or the pseudogene TRBV3-2) with TRBJ1-1; D gene ambiguous. The length of the CDR3 is 12 residues. CDR1 LGHDT and CDR2 YNNKEL come from the germline V gene (reference sequence). The V gene lost 1 base and the J gene lost 11 bases, with 11 bases spanning the gap. CDR3 loop: CASSQGEGSAFF. The CDR3 DNA is TGTGCCAGCAGCCAAGGGGAGGGTTCCGCTTTCTTT.

This chain joins TRBV7-9 and TRBJ2-1; 7 bases line up with TRBD2. The junction had 6 bases not matched to a gene; V was cut back by 0 bases and J by 7 bases. CDR1 SEHNR and CDR2 FQNEAQ come from the germline V gene (reference sequence). CDR3 size: 15 residues. The CDR3 reads CASSLAGLAVNEQFF. CDR3 DNA: TGTGCCAGCAGCTTAGCGGGGCTAGCGGTTAATGAGCAGTTCTTC.

The chain joins TRBV7-9 to TRBJ1-2; 8 bases map to TRBD1. CDR3 length: 15 residues. From germline, CDR1 is SEHNR and CDR2 FQNEAQ (reference sequence). Trimming cost V 5 bases and J 10 bases; bases outside gene matches: 15. CDR3 nucleotides: TGTGCCAGCAGCCCAGAAGGTCGACAGGGGTTATCCTACACCTTC. Its protein product is CASSPEGRQGLSYTF.

The J gene is TRBJ2-3, the V gene TRBV7-2; 12 positions match TRBD2. The CDR3 is made up of 17 amino acids. Germline loops: CDR1 SGHTA, CDR2 FQGNSA. The junction had 5 bases not matched to a gene; V was cut back by 1 base and J by 3 bases. The CDR3 DNA reads TGTGCCAGCAGCTTAGGATTACTAGCGGGGGGTACAGATACGCAGTATTTT. Amino acid sequence: CASSLGLLAGGTDTQYF.

The CDR3 sequence is CASSSPRLGLSTGELFF. The CDR3 coding sequence is TGTGCCAGCAGCTCCCCCAGACTAGGTTTGAGCACCGGGGAGCTGTTTTTT. The chain couples TRBV7-9 to TRBJ2-2; TRBD2 might be the D (6 bases). Trimming removed 4 bases at V and 4 bases at J, with 19 bases between. The germline CDR1 and CDR2 sequences are SEHNR and FQNEAQ (reference sequence). This CDR3 region has 17 residues.

V and J are TRBV5-1 and TRBJ1-2; 9 bases are shared with TRBD1. V gave up 3 bases and J gave up 0 bases; unmatched junction bases: 3. This CDR3 spans 15 amino acids. Per the germline V gene, CDR1 is SGHRS and CDR2 is YFSETQ. The CDR3 DNA reads as TGCGCCAGCAGCTGGGGACAGGGTCCTAACTATGGCTACACCTTC. Translated, it gives CASSWGQGPNYGYTF. The whole variable domain, filled in from reference TRBV5-1 and TRBJ1-2, reads KAGVTQTPRYLIKTRGQQVTLSCSPISGHRSVSWYQQTPGQGLQFLFEYFSETQRNKGNFPGRFSGRQFSNSRSEMNVSTLELGDSALYLCASSWGQGPNYGYTFGSGTRLTVV.

The chain carries TRBV19 and TRBJ1-5; 7 positions agree with TRBD1. This CDR3 contains 15 residues. V dropped 8 bases and J dropped 1; count of bases not matched to a gene: 8. The germline gives CDR1 LNHDA, CDR2 SQIVND (reference sequence). The CDR3 reads CASDLTGPSNQPQHF. Here the CDR3 DNA reads TGTGCCAGTGACCTGACAGGGCCAAGCAATCAGCCCCAGCATTTT.

This chain joins TRBV6-5 and TRBJ2-5; TRBD1 matches at 10 bases. CDR3 length equals 15 residues. V was pared by 5 bases and J by 6 bases, with 9 bases of the junction left unmatched. Germline-derived CDR1 and CDR2 are MNHEY and SVGAGI. The CDR3 protein is CASSPGQGVHKTQYF. CDR3 in DNA: TGTGCCAGCAGTCCCGGACAGGGGGTTCATAAGACCCAGTACTTC.